Listed below are T cell receptor beta chains from one sample, sequenced in a study of T cells after posttransplantation cyclophosphamide. Here immunoSEQ multiplex PCR was the method, and the copy in TCRdb shows in-frame clones only, minus some. The sample has approximately 30,000 clones, roughly 89% seen once; the top ten hold 14% to 15%. Sequenced input: PBMCs. The receptor set was obtained from a woman in her thirties or forties with a blood cancer, CMV-positive, and with a related stem cell donor. Both conserved end residues are part of each CDR3. A D gene is named only where the DNA matches it firmly.

V	D	CDR3
TRBV27	-	CASSTKNTEAFF
TRBV11-1	-	CASSLGRLGGELFF
TRBV7-2	TRBD2	CASSFFPGLANEQYF
TRBV7-7	TRBD1	CASSRRTGDHEQYF
TRBV9	-	CASSHLNTVQSGNYGYTF
TRBV27	TRBD1	CASSLLTGHYEQYF
TRBV29-1	-	CAALALQETQYF
TRBV5-1	TRBD1	CASSRGTGGLSSTDTQYF
TRBV19	TRBD1	CASSSRDRVEGYTF
TRBV4-3	-	CASSYGAETGTGELFF
TRBV7-2	-	CASSLDSYSTDTQYF
TRBV11-3	-	CASSFSAGRGYTF
TRBV10-3	TRBD2	CATAGETYEQYF
TRBV5-1	TRBD1	CASSSGQGSHEQYF
TRBV7-8	-	CASSLRMGSSGNTIYF
TRBV28	-	CASGPLIAEQETQYF
TRBV29-1	-	CSVVDRNMNTEAFF
TRBV6-1	-	CASSDPGGRGYTF
TRBV18	-	CASSPPNQPQHF
TRBV5-4	TRBD1	CASSLGTGGGDTQYF
TRBV4-1	-	CASSQVVGYGYTF
TRBV7-8	-	CASIPQGLLYEQYF
TRBV6-1	-	CASSEAWSSYEQYF
TRBV29-1	TRBD1	CSGGQAQETQYF
TRBV27	-	CASSWQATYEQYF
TRBV28	-	CASSPVRQPYEQYF
TRBV19	TRBD1	CASSTGQGVVGDTQYF
TRBV5-1	-	CASRLAGQEQYF
TRBV2	-	CASSPRSRYEQYF
TRBV15	-	CATSHPSEGPYGYTF
TRBV11-3	-	CASSFRAGREAFF
TRBV27	-	CASSFRRDSPLHF
TRBV7-2	TRBD1	CASSLNLAGGPILDTQYF
TRBV5-6	TRBD1	CASSYGTGDSPLHF
TRBV7-3	TRBD1	CASSLSPGGVTEAFF
TRBV4-2	TRBD2	CASSQGMAGGGAYEQYF
TRBV6-5	TRBD1	CASSFTGVNYGYTF
TRBV7-3	-	CASSLKWGPPYEQYF
TRBV4-2	-	CASSQDTRVLSEQYF
TRBV29-1	-	CSATGRGNTEAFF
TRBV5-8	TRBD1	CASSSNSGQGNIQYF